The T cell receptor beta chain under discussion was sequenced for a study of blood T cells in healthy people across ages. V was shortened by 0 bases and J by 11 bases, with 11 bases between the two germline ends. Germline V gives CDR1 MGHRA, CDR2 YSYEKL. The CDR3 is 13 residues long. Primed by a sample-barcoded 5' primer and a J-beta primer mix, a second PCR proceeded for 7 to 11 cycles. TCRdb used MiXCR to reprocess the 5' RACE reads, holding one entry per CDR3 protein. This sample carries 700,000 or so distinct CDR3 sequences, roughly 41% of them seen once, and the ten largest clones take around 30%.

This TCR was recovered from a man older than 75 in good health. J is TRBJ2-1 and V is TRBV4-1; the D is unclear. Sequenced input: blood. Written as DNA, the CDR3 is TGCGCCAGCAGCCAAGAACCCGAAAGGAAGCAGTTCTTC. Its translation: CASSQEPERKQFF.